This passage covers 15 T cell receptor beta chains from one sample sequenced in a study of regulatory T cells in long-lasting Graves disease. Sequencing libraries for TCR beta were prepared with iRepertoire HTBI primers and Arm-PCR of CDR3 regions. TCRdb independently ran MiXCR on the multiplex PCR reads; one entry per CDR3 protein. The data show a few hundred thousand distinct CDR3 sequences, with roughly 15% seen just once and around a quarter held by the top ten. The time point is: newly diagnosed GD, antithyroid drugs for less than 3 months. PBMC-extracted RNA yielded the TCR library. These data also formed part of another study, on T cells in Graves' hyperthyroidism and ophthalmopathy.

The specimen was peripheral blood mononuclear cells (PBMCs), collected at new diagnosis, from a patient treated with antithyroid drugs. These receptors were collected from a young woman with Graves disease.

The table lists this clonotype with many counts. CDR3 sequence: CASSWVVQGRGQFF. DNA for the CDR3: TGTGCCAGCAGTTGGGTCGTTCAGGGCAGAGGGCAGTTCTTC. V usage is TRBV28 and J usage is TRBJ2-1; the D gene is possibly TRBD1 (5 bases). Germline V gene lookup returns CDR1 MDHEN and CDR2 SYDVKM. The CDR3 is 14 residues long. The V end lost 4 bases, the J end lost 12 bases, and 19 bases lay between the germline ends.

The gene calls are TRBV3-1 and TRBJ1-1; D unclear. V was clipped by 10 bases and J by 10 bases, with 22 bases between them. CDR1 is LGHDT and CDR2 is YNNKEL in the germline V gene (reference sequence). The CDR3 loop spans 13 amino acids. CDR3 loop: CATRNRFTDGAFF. CDR3 nucleotides: TGTGCCACTCGAAACAGATTCACTGATGGAGCTTTCTTT. The variable domain in full, completed from reference TRBV3-1 and TRBJ1-1, reads DTAVSQTPKYLVTQMGNDKSIKCEQNLGHDTMYWYKQDSKKFLKIMFSYNNKELIINETVPNRFSPKSPDKAHLNLHINSLELGDSAVYFCATRNRFTDGAFFGQGTRLTVV.

This clonotype was recorded a few times. The rearrangement uses TRBV28 and TRBJ2-7; a weak D match, TRBD2 (5 bases). Germline V CDR1 and CDR2: MDHEN, SYDVKM. CDR3 length equals 12 residues. This CDR3 reads CPITTGTYEQYF. The CDR3 nucleotides read TGTCCAATAACCACGGGGACCTACGAGCAGTACTTC.

The rearrangement joins TRBV7-6 to TRBJ2-2, with D unresolved. CDR1 and CDR2 (germline): SGHVS, FNYEAQ. The CDR3 spans 14 residues. V lost 1 base and J 7 bases, leaving 10 bases between the germline ends. This CDR3 reads CASSLVSRGGELFF. The DNA of the CDR3 is TGTGCCAGCAGCTTAGTTTCACGAGGCGGGGAGCTGTTTTTT.

The V gene is TRBV7-3, the J gene TRBJ2-5; TRBD1 might be the D (6 bases). From germline, CDR1 is SGHTA and CDR2 FQGTGA. Trimming stripped 3 bases from V and 1 base from J, with 12 bases between. CDR3 length: 15 residues. CDR3 loop: CASSFLGAPQETQYF. Here the CDR3 DNA reads TGTGCCAGCAGCTTCCTGGGGGCGCCCCAAGAGACCCAGTACTTC.

This clonotype was picked up many times. The chain employs TRBV28 and TRBJ1-1; no clear D. V lost 2 bases and J 0 bases, leaving 10 bases between the germline ends. The CDR3 has 15 amino acids. Germline-derived CDR1 and CDR2 are MDHEN and SYDVKM. Written as DNA, the CDR3 is TGTGCCAGCAGTTTAGGGCCCAGATTGAACACTGAAGCTTTCTTT. The encoded protein is CASSLGPRLNTEAFF.

In its sample, this clonotype was seen many times. This chain uses TRBV6-6 with TRBJ2-5, with D perhaps TRBD1 (6 bases). Germline CDR1 MNHNY, CDR2 SVGAGI (reference sequence). The V end was cut by 0 bases, the J end by 10 bases, with 18 bases between. The CDR3 is made up of 15 amino acids. CDR3 DNA sequence: TGTGCCAGCAGTTACTCGACAGGTTCCATAAAGGGCCAGTACTTC. Translated: CASSYSTGSIKGQYF.

Turning to this clonotype: A much more abundant neighbour one base away suggests this may be a read error. The chain employs TRBV2 and TRBJ2-6, with D possibly TRBD2 on 6 matching bases. This CDR3 is 16 amino acids long. The V and J ends lost 9 bases and 2 bases respectively, with 17 bases between them. Germline loops: CDR1 SNHLY, CDR2 FYNNEI. In DNA form, the CDR3 reads TGTGCCAGATCCCGGGACTGGGACCCTGGGGCCAACGTCCTGACTTTC. It specifies CARSRDWDPGANVLTF.

In this sample, this clonotype turned up a few times. The V call is TRBV7-9, the J call TRBJ2-1; D possibly matches TRBD1 or TRBD2 (5 bases each). CDR3 length: 13 residues. Deletions cut 1 base from V and 8 bases from J, with 9 bases between. CDR1 is SEHNR and CDR2 is FQNEAQ in the germline V gene (reference sequence). The DNA for the CDR3 is TGTGCCAGCAGCTTAGTCAGGGACGATGAGCAGTTCTTC. It yields the protein CASSLVRDDEQFF.

At least ten counts were recorded for this clonotype. V is TRBV6-5 and J is TRBJ2-7; D is unresolved. V gave up 0 bases and J gave up 3 bases, with 6 bases separating them. Germline CDR1 and CDR2: MNHEY and SVGAGI. CDR3 length: 13 amino acids. The CDR3 DNA follows: TGTGCCAGCAGTTACTCGGTCAACTACGAGCAGTACTTC. Translated: CASSYSVNYEQYF.

The sample holds many counts of this clonotype. The chain combines TRBV29-1 with TRBJ2-5; D possibly corresponds to TRBD2 (6 bases). Trimming took off 5 bases at V and 1 base at J, with 17 bases between the two ends. The germline V gene has CDR1 SQVTM and CDR2 ANQGSEA. CDR3 size: 15 residues. CDR3 DNA sequence: TGCAGCGTTAGAGCGGCTGCGGGAACCCAAGAGACCCAGTACTTC. It is translated as CSVRAAAGTQETQYF. The complete variable domain, with remaining parts taken from reference TRBV29-1 and TRBJ2-5, reads SAVISQKPSRDICQRGTSLTIQCQVDSQVTMMFWYRQQPGQSLTLIATANQGSEATYESGFVIDKFPISRPNLTFSTLTVSNMSPEDSSIYLCSVRAAAGTQETQYFGPGTRLLVL.

This clonotype was seen repeatedly, ten times or more. This chain uses TRBV30 with TRBJ2-7; no reliable D call. Germline V lookup: CDR1 GTSNPN, CDR2 SVGIG (reference sequence). The CDR3 is 12 amino acids. The V end lost 5 bases, the J end lost 4 bases, and 12 bases lay between the germline ends. CDR3 protein: CAWSGSIYEQYF. The CDR3 DNA follows: TGTGCCTGGTCCGGATCGATTTACGAGCAGTACTTC.

V usage is TRBV7-9 and J usage is TRBJ2-1; 8 bases map to TRBD2. CDR1 and CDR2 from the germline V gene are SEHNR and FQNEAQ (reference sequence). The CDR3 consists of 15 residues. V was clipped by 1 base and J by 10 bases; unmatched bases: 9. The CDR3 is CASSLEAGGIHEQFF. CDR3 bases: TGTGCCAGCAGCTTAGAGGCGGGAGGAATCCACGAGCAGTTCTTC.

This clonotype showed up many times. This sequence joins TRBV7-9 and TRBJ2-5; D possibly uses TRBD1 or TRBD2 (5 bases each). Per germline, CDR1 SEHNR and CDR2 FQNEAQ (reference sequence). Between the trimmed V and J ends, which lost 2 bases and 5 bases, there was a span of 18 bases. The CDR3 spans 16 residues. CDR3 coding DNA: TGTGCCAGCAGCTTACCAAAGGCCCGGGACGTGGAGACCCAGTACTTC. Amino acid sequence: CASSLPKARDVETQYF.

This clonotype was seen more than once but under ten times. The CDR3 DNA sequence: TGTGCCATCAGTCAGGGTACGGAGACCCAGTACTTC. Residues: CAISQGTETQYF. The chain links TRBV10-3 to TRBJ2-5; D is perhaps TRBD1 (5 bases). Germline CDR1 and CDR2: ENHRY and SYGVKD. V was clipped by 5 bases and J by 5 bases, with 9 bases between them. CDR3 length: 12 amino acids.